One and the same sample provided the 31 T cell receptor beta chains below, sequenced in a study of blood T cells in healthy people across ages (dated by TCRdb to the mid-2010s). Libraries were constructed by 5' RACE. Sequencing instrument: Illumina HiSeq 2500. A second about 7 to 11 cycle PCR used a sample-barcoded 5' primer and a J-beta primer mix. Through fastp at Q25 and MiXCR, TCRdb rebuilt clones from the public reads, retaining in-frame beta chains. Records with the same CDR3 protein are collapsed into one entry carrying the most frequent genes and DNA. This sample gives over 1,200,000 distinct CDR3 sequences in total; roughly 60% of them show up just once. The leading ten clones occupy about 6.7% of the sample. Sequenced input: blood. These receptor sequences come from a man between 18 and 29 years old in good health.

On this clonotype itself: Since a much larger clone is just one base distant, this may be a read error. The genes are TRBV18 and TRBJ2-1; a possible D gene is TRBD1 (7 bases). The CDR3 runs 15 residues. Per the germline V gene, CDR1 is KGHSH and CDR2 is LQKENI. V shed 8 bases and J shed 1 base, with 15 bases lying between them. In DNA, the CDR3 is TGTGCCAGCCCACTCCCAGGGGGGTCCTACAATGAGCAGTTCTTC. Its protein is CASPLPGGSYNEQFF.

As to this clonotype: Germline and junction disagree at one end, which may indicate a read error. The genes are TRBV29-1 and TRBJ1-2; D remains ambiguous. Germline V gene sequence: CDR1 SQVTM, CDR2 ANQGSEA. This CDR3 is 14 amino acids long. The CDR3 is CSVDDGRMDYGYIF. In DNA form, the CDR3 reads TGCAGCGTTGATGACGGACGGATGGACTATGGCTACATCTTC.

The J gene is TRBJ2-1, the V gene TRBV3-1; 7 bases fit TRBD1. The CDR3 runs to 17 residues. With 4 bases clipped from V and 0 bases from J, the junction kept 9 bases outside the gene matches. Per germline, CDR1 LGHDT and CDR2 YNNKEL (reference sequence). The CDR3 here is CASSPRTGVSSYNEQFF. Written as DNA, the CDR3 is TGTGCCAGCAGCCCTCGAACAGGGGTCAGCTCCTACAATGAGCAGTTCTTC.

This clonotype was recorded a few times. J is TRBJ1-1 and V is TRBV5-1; D possibly corresponds to TRBD1 (5 bases). The germline CDR1 and CDR2 sequences are SGHRS and YFSETQ. The CDR3 totals 14 residues. V lost 4 bases to trimming and J lost 3 bases, with 13 bases between them. CDR3 sequence: CASSHNGGDTEAFF. In nucleotides, the CDR3 is TGCGCCAGCAGCCACAATGGAGGGGACACTGAAGCTTTCTTT.

A few counts support this clonotype. This rearrangement joins TRBV4-1 to TRBJ2-7; TRBD2 is a possible D gene (6 bases). Germline V gene data show CDR1 as MGHRA and CDR2 as YSYEKL. CDR3 length: 14 residues. V shed 1 base and J shed 2 bases, with 9 bases lying between them. CDR3 protein: CASSQGGKAYEQYF. CDR3 sequence (DNA): TGCGCCAGCAGCCAAGGCGGGAAGGCCTACGAGCAGTACTTC.

This chain uses TRBV5-1 with TRBJ2-7, with 10 bases that match TRBD2. This CDR3 has 16 residues. The J segment lost 6 bases and the V segment lost 2 bases, leaving 11 bases of the junction unmatched. In germline, CDR1 is SGHRS, CDR2 YFSETQ. In DNA form, the CDR3 reads TGCGCCAGCAGCTTAATTAGCGGGGGGCCCCGGGGCGAGCAGTACTTC. Protein product: CASSLISGGPRGEQYF.

The gene calls are TRBV27 and TRBJ2-2, with D perhaps assigned TRBD1 or TRBD2 (6 bases each). Germline loops: CDR1 MNHEY, CDR2 SMNVEV (reference sequence). The CDR3 is made up of 14 amino acids. V was shortened by 5 bases and J by 3 bases, with 10 bases between the two germline ends. The CDR3 loop is CASSGGLYTGELFF. Written as DNA, the CDR3 is TGTGCCAGCAGTGGGGGGCTGTACACCGGGGAGCTGTTTTTT.

This chain uses TRBV4-1 with TRBJ2-2; perhaps TRBD2 as D (5 bases). Between the trimmed V and J ends, which lost 0 bases and 7 bases, there was a span of 18 bases. Germline assignment: CDR1 MGHRA and CDR2 YSYEKL. This CDR3 region has 17 residues. CDR3 sequence (DNA): TGCGCCAGCAGCCAAGATAGGACTTGGGAGTCCGGCGGGGAGCTGTTTTTT. Translated, it gives CASSQDRTWESGGELFF.

In nucleotides, the CDR3 is TGTGCCAGCAGCCAACGTCCCAACAATGAGCAGTTCTTC. Translating gives CASSQRPNNEQFF. V usage is TRBV14 and J usage is TRBJ2-1, with no clear D. This CDR3 has 13 amino acids. Trimming shortened V by 2 bases and J by 5 bases, and 7 bases separated the two germline ends. Germline V gives CDR1 SGHDN, CDR2 FVKESK. Variable domain in full (rest from reference TRBV14 and TRBJ2-1): EAGVTQFPSHSVIEKGQTVTLRCDPISGHDNLYWYRRVMGKEIKFLLHFVKESKQDESGMPNNRFLAERTGGTYSTLKVQPAELEDSGVYFCASSQRPNNEQFFGPGTRLTVL.

There are a few counts of this clonotype. The chain carries TRBV6-2 or TRBV6-3 and TRBJ2-7; 7 nucleotides agree with TRBD1. V lost 4 bases to trimming and J lost 2 bases; unmatched junction nucleotides: 5. Germline assignment: CDR1 MNHEY and CDR2 SVGEGT. This CDR3 is built from 14 residues. The CDR3 loop reads CASSFEGGPYEQYF. For the CDR3, the DNA is TGTGCCAGCAGTTTTGAAGGGGGCCCCTACGAGCAGTACTTC.

The chain uses TRBV7-2 and TRBJ1-6; D not resolved. V was shortened by 0 bases and J by 11 bases, with 11 bases between the two germline ends. Looked up from germline, CDR1 is SGHTA and CDR2 is FQGNSA. The CDR3 runs to 14 residues. The CDR3 DNA reads TGTGCCAGCAGCTTAGCGCTGGACCTCACACCCCTCCACTTT. Encoded protein: CASSLALDLTPLHF.

The V and J genes are TRBV3-1 and TRBJ1-5; D uncertain. The CDR3 is 15 residues long. The germline V gene has CDR1 LGHDT and CDR2 YNNKEL (reference sequence). V lost 1 base to trimming and J lost 6 bases, with 13 bases between them. CDR3 protein: CASSQGATLGQPQHF. CDR3 DNA: TGTGCCAGCAGCCAAGGGGCCACACTGGGTCAGCCCCAGCATTTT.

This chain connects TRBV20-1 to TRBJ1-6; no firm D call. V was trimmed by 2 bases and J by 7 bases, leaving 6 bases between them. Germline assignment: CDR1 DFQATT and CDR2 SNEGSKA (reference sequence). The CDR3 totals 12 residues. The CDR3 DNA reads as TGCAGTGCTAGACAGGTGAATTCACCCCTCCACTTT. Translated: CSARQVNSPLHF.

The genes are TRBV7-9 and TRBJ1-2; D gene unclear. CDR1 and CDR2 (germline): SEHNR, FQNEAQ (reference sequence). This CDR3 is 13 amino acids long. V was pared by 7 bases and J by 7 bases, with 16 bases between. The CDR3 nucleotides are TGTGCCAGCATCCCCGAGGAGTCCCTTGGCTACACCTTC. Protein: CASIPEESLGYTF.

This clonotype was detected once. The rearrangement uses TRBV5-1 and TRBJ2-7; D may correspond to TRBD1 or TRBD2 (5 bases each). Germline V gives CDR1 SGHRS, CDR2 YFSETQ. CDR3 length: 15 residues. V was cut by 0 bases and J by 0 bases, with 10 bases left in between. The CDR3 nucleotides read TGCGCCAGCAGCTTGGAGTCAGGGACCTCCTACGAGCAGTACTTC. Residues: CASSLESGTSYEQYF.

The genes are TRBV12-3 or TRBV12-4 and TRBJ1-1; 8 bases are shared with TRBD1. The CDR3 runs to 15 residues. Trimming took 5 bases from V and 5 from J; bases not matched to a gene: 10. The CDR3 DNA reads TGTGCCAGCAGTCCCTCTAGGACAGGGCGGACTGAAGCTTTCTTT. Amino acids: CASSPSRTGRTEAFF.

This clonotype was found a few times. This chain joins TRBV6-5 and TRBJ2-1, with 11 bases identical to TRBD2. V lost 6 bases and J lost 4; bases outside the gene matches: 5. Per germline, CDR1 MNHEY and CDR2 SVGAGI. CDR3 length equals 15 residues. CDR3 region: CASRTGTSGYNEQFF. In DNA form, the CDR3 reads TGTGCCAGCAGAACCGGGACTAGCGGTTACAATGAGCAGTTCTTC.

This clonotype was seen only a few times. J is TRBJ2-7 and V is TRBV7-9; 11 nucleotides line up with TRBD2. The J call is in doubt because the DNA end fits TRBJ2-5 better. CDR1 is SEHNR and CDR2 is FQNEAQ in the germline V gene (reference sequence). The CDR3 loop spans 17 amino acids. CDR3 residues: CASSSEGGLAGSETQYF. The CDR3 DNA follows: TGTGCCAGCAGCTCGGAAGGAGGACTAGCGGGTTCAGAGACCCAGTACTTC.

The genes are TRBV7-2 and TRBJ2-5, with 7 bases lining up with TRBD1. The J call is in doubt because the DNA end fits TRBJ2-7 better. Germline CDR1 reads SGHTA; CDR2 reads FQGNSA. CDR3 length: 15 amino acids. The CDR3, as DNA: TGTGCCAGCAGCTTAGGGCGGACAGGCTCCTACGAGCAGTACTTC. It codes for CASSLGRTGSYEQYF.

The chain has TRBV6-6 and TRBJ2-3, with 7 positions matching TRBD1. The CDR3 has 17 amino acids. Germline trimming cut 6 bases from V and 0 bases from J; bases unmatched to any gene: 12. The germline gives CDR1 MNHNY, CDR2 SVGAGI (reference sequence). The CDR3 DNA reads TGTGCCAGCAGGGGGGACAGCCGTAGTTTTAGCACAGATACGCAGTATTTT. It specifies CASRGDSRSFSTDTQYF.

This clonotype was found a few times. The gene calls are TRBV7-2 and TRBJ2-3; 9 nucleotides match TRBD2. With 3 bases clipped from V and 0 bases from J, the junction kept 10 bases outside the gene matches. CDR1 is SGHTA and CDR2 is FQGNSA in the germline V gene. This CDR3 contains 18 residues. The CDR3: CASSFKRGALASTDTQYF. The DNA of the CDR3 is TGTGCCAGCAGCTTTAAGCGGGGGGCCCTGGCGAGCACAGATACGCAGTATTTT.

The sample holds a few counts of this clonotype. V and J are TRBV12-3 or TRBV12-4 and TRBJ1-2; TRBD1 is a possible D gene (6 bases). Trimming left V 9 bases short and J 4 bases short, with 21 bases between. The CDR3 consists of 15 residues. CDR3 sequence (DNA): TGTGCCAGTAGTGGGGTTAGCAAGGGGGTCTATGGCTACACCTTC. It yields the protein CASSGVSKGVYGYTF.

This sequence joins TRBV5-1 and TRBJ1-1; D not certain. CDR1 SGHRS and CDR2 YFSETQ come from the germline V gene. There are 14 residues in the CDR3. V lost 1 base and J lost 2, with 9 bases in between. DNA for the CDR3: TGCGCCAGCAGCTTGACGGACGTTAACACTGAAGCTTTCTTT. This codes for CASSLTDVNTEAFF.

V gene TRBV29-1 combines with J gene TRBJ2-1, with D perhaps TRBD2 (5 bases). CDR1 and CDR2 (germline): SQVTM, ANQGSEA. Deletions cut 1 base from V and 8 bases from J, with 12 bases between. The CDR3 is made up of 13 amino acids. This CDR3 is CSVEGFAGYEQFF. CDR3 coding DNA: TGCAGCGTTGAAGGATTTGCGGGCTATGAGCAGTTCTTC.

There are a few counts of this clonotype. DNA for the CDR3: TGCAGTGCCTTGCTTAGCGGGCCCTACAATGAGCAGTTCTTC. This encodes CSALLSGPYNEQFF. The gene calls are TRBV20-1 and TRBJ2-1; 7 nucleotides line up with TRBD2. Losses at the gene ends were 6 bases for V and 2 bases for J; bases not matched to a gene: 7. The CDR3 length is 14 residues. The germline V gene encodes CDR1 DFQATT and CDR2 SNEGSKA (reference sequence).

The chain couples TRBV7-9 to TRBJ2-5; no definite D call. Germline lookup yields CDR1 SEHNR and CDR2 FQNEAQ (reference sequence). V lost 5 bases and J 3 bases, leaving 10 bases between the germline ends. The CDR3 spans 13 residues. CDR3 bases: TGTGCCAGCAGCCTAAGGCGAAAAGAGACCCAGTACTTC. Translated, it gives CASSLRRKETQYF.

This clonotype showed up just a few times. This rearrangement joins TRBV4-1 to TRBJ2-7, with 14 bases that match TRBD2. V dropped 2 bases and J dropped 5; count of bases not matched to a gene: 11. The length of the CDR3 is 18 residues. Germline values: CDR1 MGHRA, CDR2 YSYEKL. Here the CDR3 reads CASSQIDLGLAGGNEQYF. The CDR3 DNA follows: TGCGCCAGCAGCCAAATTGACCTCGGACTAGCGGGGGGAAACGAGCAGTACTTC.

CDR3 nucleotides: TGTGCCAGCAGCCCCGGTTTTGGGTTGACAGGGTACACAGATACGCAGTATTTT. Translating gives CASSPGFGLTGYTDTQYF. This sequence joins TRBV13 and TRBJ2-3, with 7 bases identical to TRBD1. Germline CDR1 and CDR2: PRHDT and FYEKMQ (reference sequence). This CDR3 spans 18 amino acids. J was trimmed by 2 bases and V by 5 bases; bases with no gene match: 16.

The gene calls are TRBV10-3 and TRBJ2-1; possibly TRBD2 for D (5 bases). The V gene lost 6 bases and the J gene lost 4 bases, with 7 bases spanning the gap. The CDR3 covers 12 residues. Germline-derived CDR1 and CDR2 are ENHRY and SYGVKD. CDR3 in amino acids: CAIRAAYNEQFF. The DNA for the CDR3 is TGTGCCATCAGAGCGGCTTACAATGAGCAGTTCTTC.

This clonotype was counted ten times or more. The V and J genes are TRBV27 and TRBJ2-7; D gene uncertain. CDR3 length: 13 residues. Trimming shortened V by 6 bases and J by 0 bases, and 9 bases separated the two germline ends. From germline, CDR1 is MNHEY and CDR2 SMNVEV (reference sequence). As DNA, the CDR3 is TGTGCCAGCAGCTTCAGGAGCTCCTACGAGCAGTACTTC. Protein product: CASSFRSSYEQYF.

CDR3 nucleotide sequence: TGCGCCAGCAGCCAAGTTCCCGTGGGAGTCAATGAAGCTTTCTTT. Encoded protein: CASSQVPVGVNEAFF. The chain has TRBV4-3 and TRBJ1-1; D is unresolved. Trimming shortened V by 1 base and J by 7 bases, and 16 bases separated the two germline ends. Looked up from germline, CDR1 is LGHNA and CDR2 is YSLEER. This CDR3 has 15 amino acids.